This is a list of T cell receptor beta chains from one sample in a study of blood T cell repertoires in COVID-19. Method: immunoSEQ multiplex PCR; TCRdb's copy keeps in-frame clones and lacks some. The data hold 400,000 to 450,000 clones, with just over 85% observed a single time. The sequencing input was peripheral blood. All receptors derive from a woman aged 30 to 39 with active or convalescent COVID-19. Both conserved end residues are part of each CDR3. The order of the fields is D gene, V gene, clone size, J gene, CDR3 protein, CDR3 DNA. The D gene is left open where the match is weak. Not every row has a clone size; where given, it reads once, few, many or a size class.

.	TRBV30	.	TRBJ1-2	CAWILTGGYTF	TGTGCCTGGATTCTCACGGGAGGCTACACCTTC
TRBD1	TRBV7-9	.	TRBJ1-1	CASSLVRDRGNVRAFF	TGTGCCAGCAGCTTAGTTCGGGACAGGGGAAATGTCCGAGCTTTCTTT
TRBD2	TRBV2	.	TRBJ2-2	CASSTGRDGTGELFF	TGTGCCAGCAGTACCGGGAGGGACGGAACCGGGGAGCTGTTTTTT
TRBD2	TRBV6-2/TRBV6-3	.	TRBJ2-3	CASSPIASGASTDTQYF	TGTGCCAGCAGCCCCATCGCTAGCGGAGCTAGCACAGATACGCAGTATTTT
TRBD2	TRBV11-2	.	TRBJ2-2	CASSLETTGLVGGTGELFF	TGTGCCAGCAGCTTAGAAACTACAGGACTAGTCGGTGGCACCGGGGAGCTGTTTTTT
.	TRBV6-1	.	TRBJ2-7	CASSELDRIPYEQYF	TGTGCCAGCAGTGAACTAGACAGAATCCCCTACGAGCAGTACTTC
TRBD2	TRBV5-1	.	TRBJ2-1	CASSSGLAEGADEQFF	TGCGCCAGCAGCTCCGGACTAGCGGAGGGCGCCGATGAGCAGTTCTTC
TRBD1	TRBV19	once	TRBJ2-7	CASSPLGDRDLGEQYF	TGTGCCAGTAGTCCTTTGGGGGACAGGGACCTCGGGGAGCAGTACTTC
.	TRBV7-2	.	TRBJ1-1	CASSLIGGRTEAFF	TGTGCCAGCAGCTTGATCGGGGGAAGGACTGAAGCTTTCTTT
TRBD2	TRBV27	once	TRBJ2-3	CASSPRGRATRADTQYF	TGTGCCAGCAGTCCTCGTGGGAGGGCGACAAGGGCAGATACGCAGTATTTT
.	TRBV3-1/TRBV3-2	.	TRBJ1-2	CASSQASRRTSNYGYTF	TGTGCCAGCAGCCAAGCCTCCCGGCGGACTAGTAACTATGGCTACACCTTC
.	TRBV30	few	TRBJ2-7	CAWSDGASYEQYF	TGTGCCTGGAGTGACGGAGCTTCCTACGAGCAGTACTTC
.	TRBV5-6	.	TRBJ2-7	CASSQLYEQYF	TGTGCCAGCAGTCAACTCTACGAGCAGTACTTC
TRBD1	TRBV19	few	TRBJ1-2	CASSPAIPDRGAYGYTF	TGTGCCAGTAGTCCAGCGATACCGGACAGGGGGGCATATGGCTACACCTTC
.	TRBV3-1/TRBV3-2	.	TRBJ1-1	CASSHRGLNTEAFF	TGTGCCAGCAGCCACAGGGGCTTGAACACTGAAGCTTTCTTT
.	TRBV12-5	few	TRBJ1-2	CASGPDSVYGYTF	TGTGCTAGTGGACCCGACAGCGTCTATGGCTACACCTTC
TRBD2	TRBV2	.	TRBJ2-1	CASSAPRDGGVYNEQFF	TGTGCCAGCAGCGCACCGCGGGACGGGGGGGTCTACAATGAGCAGTTCTTC
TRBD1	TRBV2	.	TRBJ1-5	CASSEGTVNQPQHF	TGTGCCAGCAGCGAAGGGACAGTCAATCAGCCCCAGCATTTT
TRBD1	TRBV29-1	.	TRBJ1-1	CSVEELGQGSTEAFF	TGCAGCGTTGAAGAGCTAGGACAGGGGAGCACTGAAGCTTTCTTT
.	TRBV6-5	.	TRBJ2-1	CASTPGDYNEQFF	TGTGCCAGCACCCCAGGTGATTACAATGAGCAGTTCTTC
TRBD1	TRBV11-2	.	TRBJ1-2	CASSPTGQAAGRGYTF	TGTGCCAGCAGCCCAACCGGACAGGCCGCCGGACGTGGCTACACCTTC
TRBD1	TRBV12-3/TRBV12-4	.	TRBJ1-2	CASTKDRGIGYTF	TGTGCCAGCACCAAGGACAGGGGGATTGGCTACACCTTC
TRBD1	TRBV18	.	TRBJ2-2	CASSPPIGQGTVAELFF	TGTGCCAGCTCACCACCCATCGGGCAGGGGACAGTAGCGGAGCTGTTTTTT
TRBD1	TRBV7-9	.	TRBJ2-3	CASSSQGQFTDTQYF	TGTGCCAGCAGCTCTCAGGGACAGTTCACAGATACGCAGTATTTT
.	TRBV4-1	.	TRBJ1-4	CASSGTPHAEKLFF	TGCGCCAGCAGTGGGACACCCCACGCGGAAAAACTGTTTTTT
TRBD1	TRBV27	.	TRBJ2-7	CASRDRGGGYYEQYF	TGTGCCAGCAGGGACAGGGGTGGGGGATACTACGAGCAGTACTTC
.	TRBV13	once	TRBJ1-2	CASSRGLVAVFF	TGTGCCAGCAGCCGGGGTTTGGTCGCAGTTTTCTTC
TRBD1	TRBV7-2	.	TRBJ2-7	CASSLAGTGTYEQYF	TGTGCCAGCAGCTTAGCCGGGACAGGGACCTACGAGCAGTACTTC
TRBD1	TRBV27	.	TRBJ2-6	CASSLRTGGPSVGANVLTF	TGTGCCAGCAGTCTTCGGACAGGGGGGCCCTCTGTGGGGGCCAACGTCCTGACTTTC
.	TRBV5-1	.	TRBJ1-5	CASSLGRPQHF	TGCGCCAGCAGCTTGGGTCGGCCCCAGCATTTT
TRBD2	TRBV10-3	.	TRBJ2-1	CAAVPSGRISYNEQFF	TGTGCCGCCGTGCCTAGCGGTCGTATCTCCTACAATGAGCAGTTCTTC
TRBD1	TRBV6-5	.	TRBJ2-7	CASSRGTGSSYEQYF	TGTGCCAGCAGCAGGGGGACAGGGAGTTCCTACGAGCAGTACTTC
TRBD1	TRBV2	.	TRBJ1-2	CASSPQGSYGYTF	TGTGCCAGCAGCCCACAGGGGTCCTATGGCTACACCTTC
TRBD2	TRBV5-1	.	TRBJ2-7	CASSPKLSGGDYEQYF	TGCGCCAGCAGCCCCAAGTTGAGCGGGGGGGATTACGAGCAGTACTTC
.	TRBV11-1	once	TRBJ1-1	CASSEQGNTEAFF	TGTGCCAGCAGCGAACAGGGGAACACTGAAGCTTTCTTT
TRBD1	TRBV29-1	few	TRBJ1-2	CSVSQGSGYGYTF	TGCAGCGTATCACAGGGGTCGGGCTATGGCTACACCTTC
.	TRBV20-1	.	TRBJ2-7	CSARYFYEQYF	TGCAGTGCCCGCTATTTCTACGAGCAGTACTTC
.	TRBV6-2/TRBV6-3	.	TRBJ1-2	CASSPNRLLRDGYTF	TGTGCCAGCAGCCCCAACAGGCTTCTAAGGGATGGCTACACCTTC
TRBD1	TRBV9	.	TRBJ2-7	CASSVLGQASSPEQYF	TGTGCCAGCAGCGTCCTCGGACAGGCTTCCTCGCCCGAGCAGTACTTC
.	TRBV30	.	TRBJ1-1	CAWSLRGGRNTEAFF	TGTGCCTGGAGCCTGCGGGGGGGGAGGAACACTGAAGCTTTCTTT
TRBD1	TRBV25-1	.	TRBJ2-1	CASSFMGQGNEQFF	TGTGCCAGCAGTTTCATGGGACAGGGGAATGAGCAGTTCTTC
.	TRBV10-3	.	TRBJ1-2	CAIKAGDYNYGYTF	TGTGCCATCAAGGCAGGGGATTATAACTATGGCTACACCTTC
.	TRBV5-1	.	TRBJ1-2	CASRASAGVPFNGGYTF	TGCGCCAGCAGGGCCTCGGCAGGGGTTCCTTTTAATGGAGGCTACACCTTC
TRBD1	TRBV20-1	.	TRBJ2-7	CSASPGTGGYEQYF	TGCAGTGCTAGTCCCGGGACAGGGGGTTACGAGCAGTACTTC
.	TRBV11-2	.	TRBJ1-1	CASSHYRENTEAFF	TGTGCCAGCAGCCACTACAGGGAGAACACTGAAGCTTTCTTT
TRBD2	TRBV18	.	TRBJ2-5	CASSPNSGRKETQYF	TGTGCCAGCTCCCCCAACAGCGGGAGGAAAGAGACCCAGTACTTC
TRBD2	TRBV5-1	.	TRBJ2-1	CASASGRYDNEQFF	TGCGCCAGCGCTAGCGGGAGGTACGACAATGAGCAGTTCTTC
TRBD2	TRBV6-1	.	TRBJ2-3	CASRELAGGYTDTQYF	TGTGCCAGCAGGGAACTAGCGGGGGGGTACACAGATACGCAGTATTTT
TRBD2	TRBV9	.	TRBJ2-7	CASSVASGGYEQYF	TGTGCCAGCAGCGTAGCTAGCGGGGGATACGAGCAGTACTTC
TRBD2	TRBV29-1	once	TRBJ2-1	CSVNLAGANEQFF	TGCAGCGTCAATTTAGCGGGAGCCAATGAGCAGTTCTTC
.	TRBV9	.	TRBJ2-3	CASSVEATRTDTQYF	TGTGCCAGCAGCGTAGAAGCGACCCGCACAGATACGCAGTATTTT
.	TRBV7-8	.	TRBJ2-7	CASSPDGGGYYEQYF	TGTGCCAGCAGCCCTGATGGTGGGGGGTACTACGAGCAGTACTTC
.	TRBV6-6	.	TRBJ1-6	CASSYVLQADSPLHF	TGTGCCAGCAGTTACGTCTTGCAGGCTGATTCACCCCTCCACTTT
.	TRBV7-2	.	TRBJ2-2	CASSLLGHTNTGELFF	TGTGCCAGCAGCTTATTGGGGCACACGAACACCGGGGAGCTGTTTTTT
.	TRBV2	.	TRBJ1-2	CASSVALSGYYGYTF	TGTGCCAGCAGTGTAGCTCTGTCAGGTTACTATGGCTACACCTTC
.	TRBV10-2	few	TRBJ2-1	CASSGHNQRNEQFF	TGCGCCAGCAGTGGACACAATCAGCGGAATGAGCAGTTCTTC
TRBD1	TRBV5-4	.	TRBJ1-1	CASSLGGDRNTEAFF	TGTGCCAGCAGCTTGGGGGGGGACAGGAACACTGAAGCTTTCTTT
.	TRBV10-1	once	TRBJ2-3	CASSGQRTDTQYF	TGCGCCAGCAGTGGACAGCGCACAGATACGCAGTATTTT
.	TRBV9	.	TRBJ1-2	CASSVSGVDRGYTF	TGTGCCAGCAGCGTCTCAGGGGTTGATCGTGGCTACACCTTC
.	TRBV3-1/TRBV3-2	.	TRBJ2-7	CASSQGPDRSYEQYF	TGTGCCAGCAGCCAGGGGCCAGACAGGAGCTACGAGCAGTACTTC